One and the same sample provided the 14 T cell receptor beta chains below, sequenced in a study of shared clonotypes between healthy human individuals. Repertoires were generated with immunoSEQ multiplex PCR, while TCRdb's copy carries only in-frame clones and drops some. Among about 1 million clones listed, around four fifths were seen once. The material sequenced was memory CD4+ T cells sorted from blood. Subset: CD45RA-negative fraction. These receptors originate from a man between 18 and 29 years old in good health.

The CDR3 DNA follows: TGTGCCAGCAGCCCGCTTAGCGGGGGAGCGAACACCGGGGAGCTGTTTTTT. Its translation: CASSPLSGGANTGELFF. The chain uses TRBV9 and TRBJ2-2; TRBD2 matches 9 bases. J was trimmed by 0 bases and V by 4 bases; bases with no gene match: 7. The CDR3 spans 17 residues. CDR1 and CDR2 (germline): SGDLS, YYNGEE. The full variable domain, in which reference TRBV9 and TRBJ2-2 provide the parts outside the CDR3, is DSGVTQTPKHLITATGQRVTLRCSPRSGDLSVYWYQQSLDQGLQFLIQYYNGEERAKGNILERFSAQQFPDLHSELNLSSLELGDSALYFCASSPLSGGANTGELFFGEGSRLTVL.

The CDR3 DNA follows: TGTGCCAGCAGTTTTAGTGGGGTAGCCAGGGTTAACTATGGCTACACCTTC. Its protein is CASSFSGVARVNYGYTF. The gene calls are TRBV27 and TRBJ1-2; weak D call: TRBD1 (5 bases). This CDR3 contains 17 residues. Deletions cut 3 bases from V and 1 base from J, with 18 bases between. In germline, CDR1 is MNHEY, CDR2 SMNVEV (reference sequence).

The chain has TRBV19 and TRBJ2-5; TRBD1 might be the D (6 bases). V shed 6 bases and J shed 4 bases, with 18 bases lying between them. The CDR3 contains 15 residues. In germline, CDR1 is LNHDA, CDR2 SQIVND (reference sequence). The CDR3 reads CASRETGTIVETQYF. The CDR3 nucleotides read TGTGCCAGTAGAGAAACTGGGACAATAGTAGAGACCCAGTACTTC.

This clone was detected a few times. J is TRBJ2-5 and V is TRBV28; D remains unclear. The CDR3 covers 10 residues. Germline lookup yields CDR1 MDHEN and CDR2 SYDVKM. Trimming stripped 6 bases from V and 3 bases from J, with 2 bases between. In DNA form, the CDR3 reads TGTGCCAGCAGCAAAGAGACCCAGTACTTC. Its translation is CASSKETQYF.

This chain links TRBV7-8 with TRBJ2-7, with D possibly matching TRBD2 (5 bases). There are 15 residues in the CDR3. Germline V gene data show CDR1 as SGHVS and CDR2 as FQNEAQ. V was clipped by 1 base and J by 3 bases, with 13 bases between them. The CDR3 region has the DNA TGTGCCAGCAGCTTAGGAGCGAGCAGCGGCTACGAGCAGTACTTC. It codes for CASSLGASSGYEQYF.

This clone has only one observation. The J gene is TRBJ2-1, the V gene TRBV6-4, with 7 bases that match TRBD2. The CDR3 sequence is 15 residues long. Germline-derived CDR1 and CDR2 are MRHNA and SNTAGT. Germline trimming cut 6 bases from V and 0 bases from J; bases unmatched to any gene: 5. CDR3 residues: CASSPAGNSYNEQFF. CDR3 DNA sequence: TGTGCCAGCAGCCCAGCGGGGAACTCCTACAATGAGCAGTTCTTC.

The rearrangement joins TRBV5-4 to TRBJ2-5; 7 bases are shared with TRBD2. V shed 4 bases, J shed 1 base, and the junction held 10 bases outside the gene matches. The CDR3 sequence is 16 residues long. Germline CDR1 and CDR2: SGHNT and YYREEE (reference sequence). CDR3 DNA sequence: TGTGCCAGCAGCAAGCTAACCCCTAGCGGCCAAGAGACCCAGTACTTC. It codes for CASSKLTPSGQETQYF.

The chain couples TRBV5-1 to TRBJ2-2; possibly TRBD1 for D (6 bases). Trimming left V 4 bases short and J 6 bases short, with 13 bases between. CDR3 length: 14 amino acids. CDR1 and CDR2 from the germline V gene are SGHRS and YFSETQ. The CDR3 nucleotides read TGCGCCAGCAGCCCTACAGGGTTCGCCGGGGAGCTGTTTTTT. It codes for CASSPTGFAGELFF. Together with reference TRBV5-1 and TRBJ2-2, the CDR3 gives the full variable domain: KAGVTQTPRYLIKTRGQQVTLSCSPISGHRSVSWYQQTPGQGLQFLFEYFSETQRNKGNFPGRFSGRQFSNSRSEMNVSTLELGDSALYLCASSPTGFAGELFFGEGSRLTVL.

This clone was detected only once. CDR3 sequence reads: CASSPDYEQYF. The CDR3 DNA follows: TGTGCCAGCAGCCCAGACTACGAGCAGTACTTC. V is TRBV7-2 and J is TRBJ2-7; D gene unclear. Trimming removed 5 bases at V and 3 bases at J, with 5 bases between. CDR3 length equals 11 residues. Germline lookup yields CDR1 SGHTA and CDR2 FQGNSA.

CDR3 nucleotide sequence: TGTGCCAGCAGCGTAGGGTCTTCTTTCTCTGGGGCCAACGTCCTGACTTTC. Its translation: CASSVGSSFSGANVLTF. The chain employs TRBV9 and TRBJ2-6; D remains ambiguous. V gave up 0 bases and J gave up 0 bases, with 10 bases separating them. The CDR3 spans 17 residues. From germline, CDR1 is SGDLS and CDR2 YYNGEE. The complete variable domain, with remaining parts taken from reference TRBV9 and TRBJ2-6, reads DSGVTQTPKHLITATGQRVTLRCSPRSGDLSVYWYQQSLDQGLQFLIQYYNGEERAKGNILERFSAQQFPDLHSELNLSSLELGDSALYFCASSVGSSFSGANVLTFGAGSRLTVL.

The chain combines TRBV2 with TRBJ2-2; D gene uncertain. The CDR3 totals 14 residues. Trimming shortened V by 7 bases and J by 0 bases, and 9 bases separated the two germline ends. Germline CDR1 SNHLY, CDR2 FYNNEI. Written as DNA, the CDR3 is TGTGCCAGCATGGCGGCCACGAACACCGGGGAGCTGTTTTTT. Protein product: CASMAATNTGELFF.

V usage is TRBV6-5 and J usage is TRBJ1-1; D gene unclear. CDR1 and CDR2 (germline): MNHEY, SVGAGI. The ends were cut back, 5 bases at V and 1 base at J, with 5 bases in the middle. The CDR3 is made up of 12 amino acids. The CDR3 here is CASSPQNTEAFF. CDR3 coding DNA: TGTGCCAGCAGTCCACAGAACACTGAAGCTTTCTTT.

The chain combines TRBV2 with TRBJ2-6; TRBD1 matches 7 bases. Trimming at V came to 9 bases and at J to 0 bases, leaving 8 bases not matched to a gene. The CDR3 runs 16 residues. Germline-derived CDR1 and CDR2 are SNHLY and FYNNEI. CDR3: CARDRDRSSGANVLTF. CDR3 DNA: TGTGCCAGAGACCGGGACAGAAGCTCTGGGGCCAACGTCCTGACTTTC. Full variable domain (remainder filled in from reference TRBV2 and TRBJ2-6): EPEVTQTPSHQVTQMGQEVILRCVPISNHLYFYWYRQILGQKVEFLVSFYNNEISEKSEIFDDQFSVERPDGSNFTLKIRSTKLEDSAMYFCARDRDRSSGANVLTFGAGSRLTVL.

This chain links TRBV5-6 with TRBJ1-1; D remains ambiguous. Germline V gives CDR1 SGHDT, CDR2 YYEEEE. The CDR3 runs to 14 residues. V gave up 0 bases and J gave up 1 base, with 7 bases separating them. The CDR3 coding sequence is TGTGCCAGCAGCTTGGGACGGGGGAACACTGAAGCTTTCTTT. It codes for CASSLGRGNTEAFF. The full variable domain, rest sourced from reference TRBV5-6 and TRBJ1-1, is DAGVTQSPTHLIKTRGQQVTLRCSPKSGHDTVSWYQQALGQGPQFIFQYYEEEERQRGNFPDRFSGHQFPNYSSELNVNALLLGDSALYLCASSLGRGNTEAFFGQGTRLTVV.